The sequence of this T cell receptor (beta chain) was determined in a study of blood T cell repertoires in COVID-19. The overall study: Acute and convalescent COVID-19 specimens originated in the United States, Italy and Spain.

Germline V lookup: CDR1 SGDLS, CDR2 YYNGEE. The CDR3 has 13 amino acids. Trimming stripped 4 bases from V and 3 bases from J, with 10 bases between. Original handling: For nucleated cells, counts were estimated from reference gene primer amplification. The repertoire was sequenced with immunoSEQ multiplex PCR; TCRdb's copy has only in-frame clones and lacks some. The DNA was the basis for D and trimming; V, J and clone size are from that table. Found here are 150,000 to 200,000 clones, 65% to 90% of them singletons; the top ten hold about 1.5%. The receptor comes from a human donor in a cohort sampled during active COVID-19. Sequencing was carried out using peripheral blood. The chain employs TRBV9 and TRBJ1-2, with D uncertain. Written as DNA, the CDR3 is TGTGCCAGCAGCCCTCCTCCGGACTATGGCTACACCTTC. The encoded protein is CASSPPPDYGYTF.